This TCR beta chain was sequenced for a study of regulatory T cells in long-lasting Graves disease. TCR beta libraries were built with iRepertoire HTBI primers and Arm-PCR of CDR3 regions. One entry per CDR3 protein, called by TCRdb with MiXCR from the multiplex PCR reads. This table holds about 500,000 distinct CDR3 sequences, about 11% found once. This clonotype has only a few counts. As for time point: newly diagnosed GD, antithyroid drugs for less than 3 months. TCR sequences were obtained from RNA taken from PBMCs. This CDR3 is built from 14 residues. The germline V gene encodes CDR1 SQVTM and CDR2 ANQGSEA. The V end lost 2 bases, the J end lost 3 bases, and 14 bases lay between the germline ends. These data were likewise used in another study, on T cells in Graves' hyperthyroidism and ophthalmopathy. That work contributes: Initially, a first-round RT-PCR of the TCR CDR3 employed the HTBI primer set.

Specimen: peripheral blood mononuclear cells (PBMCs), collected at new diagnosis, from a patient treated with antithyroid drugs. The source of this sequence is a woman in her 30s with Graves disease. This chain uses TRBV29-1 with TRBJ2-7; D ambiguous. CDR3 in DNA: TGCAGCGTTGAAATTGCCGGGCCGGGCTACGAGCAGTACTTC. Its translation: CSVEIAGPGYEQYF.